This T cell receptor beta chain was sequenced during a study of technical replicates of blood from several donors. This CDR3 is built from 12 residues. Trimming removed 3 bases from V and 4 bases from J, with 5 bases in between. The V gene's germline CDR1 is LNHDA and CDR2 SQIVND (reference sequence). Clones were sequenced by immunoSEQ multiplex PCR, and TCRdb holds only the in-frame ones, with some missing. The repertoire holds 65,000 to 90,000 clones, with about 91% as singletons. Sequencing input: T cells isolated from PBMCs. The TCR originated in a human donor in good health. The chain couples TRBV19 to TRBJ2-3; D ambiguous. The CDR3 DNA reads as TGTGCCAGTAGTATTTCGGCAGATACGCAGTATTTT. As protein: CASSISADTQYF.